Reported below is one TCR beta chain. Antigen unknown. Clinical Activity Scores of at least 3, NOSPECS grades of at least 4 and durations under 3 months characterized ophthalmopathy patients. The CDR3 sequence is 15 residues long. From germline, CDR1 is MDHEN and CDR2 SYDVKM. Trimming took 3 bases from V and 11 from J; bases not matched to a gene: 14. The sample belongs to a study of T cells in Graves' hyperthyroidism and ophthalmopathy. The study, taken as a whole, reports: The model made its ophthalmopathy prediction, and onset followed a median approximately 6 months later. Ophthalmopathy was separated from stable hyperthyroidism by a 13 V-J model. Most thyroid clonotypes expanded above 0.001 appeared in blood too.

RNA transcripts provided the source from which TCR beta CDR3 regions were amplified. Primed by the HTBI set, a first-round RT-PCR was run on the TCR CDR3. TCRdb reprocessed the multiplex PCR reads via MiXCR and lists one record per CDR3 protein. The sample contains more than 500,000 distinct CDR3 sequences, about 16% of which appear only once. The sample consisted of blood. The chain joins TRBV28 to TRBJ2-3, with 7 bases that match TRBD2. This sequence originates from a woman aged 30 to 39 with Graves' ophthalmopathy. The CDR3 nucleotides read TGTGCCAGCAGTTTTGTGAAGGTGGGAGGGCCGGGGCAGTATTTT. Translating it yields CASSFVKVGGPGQYF.